These 25 T cell receptor beta chains were all obtained from the same sample, sequenced in a study of untreated major depressive disorder. These receptors are not linked to any known antigen. The method was immunoSEQ multiplex PCR; TCRdb's version includes in-frame clones alone and lacks a portion of them. The sample carries under 15,000 clones, 80% to 95% recorded once. General observations from the study: Compared with controls, depressed patients showed more TRBV05-01 (Vbeta 5.1) usage in CD4+ T cells.

Material for sequencing was CD4+ T cells from PBMCs. The receptor source for this set is a man younger than 45 with major depressive disorder.

This chain joins TRBV4-1 and TRBJ2-4; 8 bases are shared with TRBD1. Germline lookup yields CDR1 MGHRA and CDR2 YSYEKL. The CDR3 runs 16 residues. V was pared by 0 bases and J by 4 bases, with 5 bases of the junction left unmatched. Written as DNA, the CDR3 is TGCGCCAGCAGCCAAGATCTCCGACAGGGGAAAAACATTCAGTACTTC. Translation: CASSQDLRQGKNIQYF.

V usage is TRBV6-1 and J usage is TRBJ1-1; no reliable D call. This CDR3 has 14 residues. Germline CDR1 reads MNHNS; CDR2 reads SASEGT. Trimming stripped 1 base from V and 5 bases from J, with 11 bases between. CDR3 residues: CASSEGGVRTEAFF. The CDR3 bases are TGTGCCAGCAGTGAAGGCGGGGTCAGGACTGAAGCTTTCTTT.

The V call is TRBV5-4, the J call TRBJ2-1; D perhaps matches TRBD2 (6 bases). The germline gives CDR1 SGHNT, CDR2 YYREEE (reference sequence). Trimming cost V 4 bases and J 6 bases, with 11 bases left between them. The CDR3 is 13 amino acids. The DNA of the CDR3 is TGTGCCAGCAGCCATAGGGACTTCAATGAGCAGTTCTTC. Residues: CASSHRDFNEQFF.

J is TRBJ2-3 and V is TRBV9, with 7 bases lining up with TRBD1. This CDR3 is built from 14 residues. Per the germline V gene, CDR1 is SGDLS and CDR2 is YYNGEE. The V segment lost 3 bases and the J segment 2 bases; nucleotides outside the gene matches: 3. CDR3 sequence reads: CASSGQGLTDTQYF. In DNA, the CDR3 is TGTGCCAGCAGCGGACAGGGTCTCACAGATACGCAGTATTTT.

V usage is TRBV7-8 and J usage is TRBJ2-1; D gene uncertain. The V end lost 1 base, the J end lost 4 bases, and 14 bases lay between the germline ends. The CDR3 covers 16 residues. Germline CDR1 is SGHVS and CDR2 is FQNEAQ. The CDR3 sequence is CASSLVESLVYNEQFF. The CDR3 DNA is TGTGCCAGCAGCTTAGTCGAGAGCCTTGTATACAATGAGCAGTTCTTC. The full variable domain, its missing parts supplied by reference TRBV7-8 and TRBJ2-1, is GAGVSQSPRYKVAKRGQDVALRCDPISGHVSLFWYQQALGQGPEFLTYFQNEAQLDKSGLPSDRFFAERPEGSVSTLKIQRTQQEDSAVYLCASSLVESLVYNEQFFGPGTRLTVL.

The chain uses TRBV4-1 and TRBJ1-2; no clear D gene. From germline, CDR1 is MGHRA and CDR2 YSYEKL. The CDR3 covers 15 residues. Trimming took 4 bases from V and 2 from J, leaving 14 bases between them. In DNA form, the CDR3 reads TGCGCCAGCAGCCCAGCCCCCACAGACAACTATGGCTACACCTTC. Translated: CASSPAPTDNYGYTF.

The chain recombines TRBV29-1 with TRBJ2-1; the match to TRBD2 covers 7 bases. This CDR3 has 13 amino acids. With V trimmed by 3 bases and J by 5 bases, 4 bases remained unmatched. The germline V gene encodes CDR1 SQVTM and CDR2 ANQGSEA. CDR3 bases: TGCAGCGTTGAGAGACTAGCCCACAATGAGCAGTTCTTC. Protein: CSVERLAHNEQFF.

CDR3 DNA sequence: TGTGCCAGCAGTTACGGAGGACAGGGAGGTTCACCCCTCCACTTT. Translating it yields CASSYGGQGGSPLHF. This chain joins TRBV6-6 and TRBJ1-6; 8 nucleotides match TRBD1. V was clipped by 2 bases and J by 9 bases; unmatched bases: 6. Germline CDR1 is MNHNY and CDR2 is SVGAGI (reference sequence). The CDR3 contains 15 residues.

J is TRBJ1-1 and V is TRBV2; 7 nucleotides agree with TRBD1. Germline V gene lookup returns CDR1 SNHLY and CDR2 FYNNEI. This CDR3 has 15 amino acids. J gave up 1 base and V 8 bases, and 10 bases lay outside the gene matches. CDR3 residues: CASQGQRLSNTEAFF. The CDR3 DNA reads as TGTGCCAGCCAGGGACAGCGCCTCTCGAACACTGAAGCTTTCTTT.

V is TRBV7-7 and J is TRBJ2-1; 8 positions match TRBD2. Germline V CDR1 and CDR2: SSHAT, FNYEAQ (reference sequence). The CDR3 is made up of 14 amino acids. The V and J ends lost 5 bases and 9 bases, in that order; junction bases with no gene match: 9. DNA for the CDR3: TGTGCCAGCAGCCTAAGTGTAGCGGGGCTTGAGCAGTTCTTC. This encodes CASSLSVAGLEQFF.

The chain uses TRBV10-3 and TRBJ1-1, with TRBD1 identical over 11 bases. Trimming removed 7 bases from V and 8 bases from J; junction bases left unmatched: 6. Per germline, CDR1 ENHRY and CDR2 SYGVKD. The CDR3 is 13 amino acids. Here the CDR3 DNA reads TGTGCCATCAAAGGGACAGGGGGGTCCGAAGCTTTCTTT. Translating it yields CAIKGTGGSEAFF.

The CDR3 here is CASSTGNQPQHF. CDR3 nucleotides: TGTGCCAGCTCTACAGGCAATCAGCCCCAGCATTTT. The V gene is TRBV6-6, the J gene TRBJ1-5; D is unresolved. The ends were cut back, 8 bases at V and 2 bases at J, with 7 bases in the middle. CDR3 length: 12 residues. The germline V gene has CDR1 MNHNY and CDR2 SVGAGI (reference sequence).

This chain links TRBV5-1 with TRBJ1-2; weak D call: TRBD1 (6 bases). The CDR3 loop spans 13 amino acids. Germline lookup yields CDR1 SGHRS and CDR2 YFSETQ. V dropped 4 bases and J dropped 2 bases, with 9 bases sitting between them. The CDR3 bases are TGCGCCAGCAGCAGTACAGGGAACTATGGCTACACCTTC. As protein: CASSSTGNYGYTF.

The CDR3 sequence is CASRDPNQPQHF. CDR3 coding DNA: TGTGCCAGCAGAGACCCAAATCAGCCCCAGCATTTT. The genes are TRBV28 and TRBJ1-5; D uncertain. V lost 6 bases, J lost 4 bases, and 7 bases lay in between. Germline CDR1 MDHEN, CDR2 SYDVKM. The CDR3 is made up of 12 amino acids.

This clone appeared once. The gene calls are TRBV2 and TRBJ1-6; D is possibly TRBD1 (5 bases). Germline CDR1 SNHLY, CDR2 FYNNEI. V gave up 2 bases and J gave up 9 bases, with 17 bases separating them. CDR3 length: 16 amino acids. This CDR3 is CASSEYEGAIGSPLHF. The CDR3 nucleotides are TGTGCCAGCAGTGAATATGAAGGGGCCATAGGTTCACCCCTCCACTTT.

The chain has TRBV9 and TRBJ2-2, with 8 bases identical to TRBD2. The CDR3 covers 16 residues. Germline assignment: CDR1 SGDLS and CDR2 YYNGEE. After removal of 4 bases from V and 3 bases from J, the junction contained 8 bases not matched to a gene. The CDR3 bases are TGTGCCAGCAGCCCCTTCGGGGGGGCCGACACCGGGGAGCTGTTTTTT. This sequence encodes CASSPFGGADTGELFF.

The gene calls are TRBV2 and TRBJ1-1; 7 bases match TRBD1. Germline values: CDR1 SNHLY, CDR2 FYNNEI. After removal of 5 bases from V and 3 bases from J, the junction contained 6 bases not matched to a gene. The CDR3 runs to 14 residues. The CDR3 loop reads CASSRDRSYTEAFF. CDR3 nucleotides: TGTGCCAGCAGTCGGGACAGAAGTTACACTGAAGCTTTCTTT. The complete variable domain, with remaining parts taken from reference TRBV2 and TRBJ1-1, reads EPEVTQTPSHQVTQMGQEVILRCVPISNHLYFYWYRQILGQKVEFLVSFYNNEISEKSEIFDDQFSVERPDGSNFTLKIRSTKLEDSAMYFCASSRDRSYTEAFFGQGTRLTVV.

A note on this clone: The sample has other DNA sequences that encode this CDR3 too. This rearrangement joins TRBV7-8 to TRBJ1-6; 7 nucleotides agree with TRBD1. CDR1 is SGHVS, CDR2 FQNEAQ, per germline. The CDR3 runs to 14 residues. Trimming at V came to 5 bases and at J to 5 bases, leaving 3 bases not matched to a gene. This CDR3 reads CASSITGDNSPLHF. The DNA for the CDR3 is TGTGCCAGCAGCATTACAGGGGATAATTCACCCCTCCACTTT.

The chain is built from TRBV2 and TRBJ2-2, with a possible D match to TRBD1 (5 bases). Trimming stripped 7 bases from V and 1 base from J, with 10 bases between. The CDR3 is 14 residues long. Germline V lookup: CDR1 SNHLY, CDR2 FYNNEI. This CDR3 reads CASKWGLNTGELFF. CDR3 DNA: TGTGCCAGCAAATGGGGCCTGAACACCGGGGAGCTGTTTTTT.

The DNA of the CDR3 is TGTGCCAGCAGTCGGGGTACCTACGAGCAGTACTTC. It encodes CASSRGTYEQYF. The rearrangement links TRBV27 to TRBJ2-7; D is possibly TRBD2 (5 bases). Germline V CDR1 and CDR2: MNHEY, SMNVEV (reference sequence). This CDR3 is built from 12 residues. V dropped 5 bases and J dropped 2 bases, with 7 bases sitting between them.

This clone is a singleton in its sample. The rearrangement joins TRBV2 to TRBJ2-5; D remains unclear. Germline-derived CDR1 and CDR2 are SNHLY and FYNNEI. V was trimmed by 7 bases and J by 3 bases, leaving 12 bases between them. The CDR3 is 13 amino acids. The CDR3 sequence: CASTAPAKETQYF. The CDR3 DNA follows: TGTGCCAGCACAGCCCCAGCAAAAGAGACCCAGTACTTC.

This sequence joins TRBV6-5 and TRBJ1-5; unclear D gene. This CDR3 has 13 residues. Germline values: CDR1 MNHEY, CDR2 SVGAGI. Trimming left V 6 bases short and J 5 bases short, with 11 bases between. CDR3 bases: TGTGCCAGCAGGGGGAAAAGGGATCAGCCCCAGCATTTT. Its translation is CASRGKRDQPQHF.

The V and J genes are TRBV6-5 and TRBJ1-2, with TRBD1 matching over 8 bases. The germline V gene encodes CDR1 MNHEY and CDR2 SVGAGI. The length of the CDR3 is 13 residues. Unmatched junction bases numbered 4, after V lost 6 bases and J lost 4 bases. CDR3: CASSPTGAYGYTF. The CDR3 DNA is TGTGCCAGCAGCCCGACAGGGGCCTATGGCTACACCTTC.

CDR3 loop: CASSLAGGNTGELFF. The CDR3 nucleotides read TGTGCCAGCAGCCTAGCGGGGGGGAACACCGGGGAGCTGTTTTTT. The J gene is TRBJ2-2, the V gene TRBV28; 11 nucleotides line up with TRBD2. Germline loops: CDR1 MDHEN, CDR2 SYDVKM. With V trimmed by 6 bases and J by 1 base, 1 base remained unmatched. This CDR3 region has 15 residues.

This clone was detected only a few times. The chain is built from TRBV2 and TRBJ1-2; tentative D call: TRBD1 (5 bases). V was clipped by 7 bases and J by 5 bases, with 14 bases between them. The CDR3 runs 13 residues. Germline CDR1 reads SNHLY; CDR2 reads FYNNEI. The CDR3 sequence is CASTLGETYGYTF. The DNA for the CDR3 is TGTGCCAGCACCCTAGGGGAGACTTATGGCTACACCTTC.